Presented here are 4 T cell receptor beta chains from one specimen sequenced in a study of shared clonotypes between healthy human individuals. Sequenced by immunoSEQ multiplex PCR; TCRdb stores in-frame clones only, minus some. Here the sample spans approximately 2,000,000 clones, 80% to 95% being singletons. Sequencing input: naive CD4+ T cells from PBMCs. Noted subset: CD45RA+ positively selected. The receptors were sampled from a man between 18 and 29 years old in good health. Some clones in this sample may be carry-over from other donors' samples.

This chain connects TRBV5-8 to TRBJ1-4; TRBD1 agrees at 10 bases. The CDR3 has 13 residues. V dropped 2 bases and J dropped 10; count of bases not matched to a gene: 2. Looked up from germline, CDR1 is SGHTS and CDR2 is YDEGEE. CDR3 sequence: CASSFRDRGKLFF. CDR3 bases: TGTGCCAGCAGCTTTAGGGACAGGGGAAAACTGTTTTTT.

The chain carries TRBV5-4 and TRBJ2-3; D is uncertain. The CDR3 is 13 residues long. The V gene lost 2 bases and the J gene lost 6 bases, with 10 bases spanning the gap. CDR1 SGHNT and CDR2 YYREEE come from the germline V gene (reference sequence). CDR3 amino acids: CASSLDGKDTQYF. CDR3 bases: TGTGCCAGCAGCTTAGACGGCAAGGATACGCAGTATTTT.

The chain recombines TRBV4-2 with TRBJ2-2; TRBD2 aligns across 10 bases. V lost 4 bases to trimming and J lost 1 base; unmatched junction nucleotides: 12. The CDR3 extends over 19 amino acids. The germline V gene encodes CDR1 LGHNA and CDR2 YNFKEQ. CDR3 coding DNA: TGTGCCAGCAGCCTTCCTCCTCGGACTAGCGGAAAGAACACCGGGGAGCTGTTTTTT. Amino acids: CASSLPPRTSGKNTGELFF.

J is TRBJ2-3 and V is TRBV30; 7 nucleotides align to TRBD1. The V gene end was trimmed by 4 bases and the J gene end by 2 bases; junction bases not matched to a gene: 12. CDR1 GTSNPN and CDR2 SVGIG come from the germline V gene (reference sequence). This CDR3 has 16 amino acids. The CDR3 loop reads CAWIPLGGPSTDTQYF. CDR3 sequence (DNA): TGTGCCTGGATTCCTTTAGGGGGCCCTTCCACAGATACGCAGTATTTT. The full variable domain, its missing parts supplied by reference TRBV30 and TRBJ2-3, is SQTIHQWPATLVQPVGSPLSLECTVEGTSNPNLYWYRQAAGRGLQLLFYSVGIGQISSEVPQNLSASRPQDRQFILSSKKLLLSDSGFYLCAWIPLGGPSTDTQYFGPGTRLTVL.